Shown below are 18 T cell receptor beta chains from a single sample sequenced in a study of blood T cell repertoires in COVID-19. Assay: immunoSEQ multiplex PCR; the TCRdb copy retains only in-frame clones and omits some. The profile shows about 34,000 clones, roughly three quarters of them singletons. Sequencing used peripheral blood. The origin of the receptors is a human donor in a cohort sampled during active COVID-19.

The V call is TRBV27, the J call TRBJ1-1; tentatively, D is TRBD1 (5 bases). V gave up 5 bases and J gave up 0 bases, with 13 bases separating them. The CDR3 runs 15 residues. The germline V gene has CDR1 MNHEY and CDR2 SMNVEV (reference sequence). The CDR3 loop is CASSTYSTVNTEAFF. In DNA form, the CDR3 reads TGTGCCAGCAGTACATACTCGACAGTGAACACTGAAGCTTTCTTT.

The chain has TRBV30 and TRBJ1-2; no clear D. This CDR3 comprises 12 residues. Per the germline V gene, CDR1 is GTSNPN and CDR2 is SVGIG (reference sequence). V was trimmed by 4 bases and J by 5 bases, leaving 11 bases between them. The CDR3: CAWKEGAYGYTF. For the CDR3, the DNA is TGTGCCTGGAAGGAGGGAGCATATGGCTACACCTTC.

The chain has TRBV24-1 and TRBJ1-1; D gene unclear. This CDR3 is 12 amino acids long. The germline gives CDR1 KGHDR, CDR2 SFDVKD. Trimming left V 3 bases short and J 5 bases short, with 6 bases between. The CDR3 DNA sequence: TGTGCCACCAGTGATCCCCATACTGAAGCTTTCTTT. As protein: CATSDPHTEAFF.

The chain joins TRBV14 to TRBJ1-2; D gene uncertain. CDR1 is SGHDN, CDR2 FVKESK, per germline. The CDR3 totals 15 residues. Trimming cost V 1 base and J 6 bases, with 15 bases left between them. Here the CDR3 DNA reads TGTGCCAGCAGCCAAGGACTGACCCTAAACGATGGCTACACCTTC. Translation: CASSQGLTLNDGYTF.

J is TRBJ2-7 and V is TRBV7-8; a possible D gene is TRBD1 (6 bases). CDR1 is SGHVS, CDR2 FQNEAQ, per germline. The CDR3 has 11 amino acids. The V end was cut by 5 bases, the J end by 5 bases, with 7 bases between. The CDR3 here is CASSRTDEQYF. The CDR3 region has the DNA TGTGCCAGCAGCCGGACAGACGAGCAGTACTTC. Full variable domain (outside the CDR3, taken from reference TRBV7-8 and TRBJ2-7): GAGVSQSPRYKVAKRGQDVALRCDPISGHVSLFWYQQALGQGPEFLTYFQNEAQLDKSGLPSDRFFAERPEGSVSTLKIQRTQQEDSAVYLCASSRTDEQYFGPGTRLTVT.

This chain uses TRBV18 with TRBJ2-3; D is possibly TRBD1 (6 bases). V was pared by 3 bases and J by 4 bases, with 8 bases between. The CDR3 has 13 amino acids. Germline CDR1 is KGHSH and CDR2 is LQKENI. The CDR3 nucleotides read TGTGCCAGCTCACCGGACAGTGCAGATACGCAGTATTTT. This translates into CASSPDSADTQYF.

The genes are TRBV7-2 and TRBJ2-7; 11 bases match TRBD1. The CDR3 runs 15 residues. The germline gives CDR1 SGHTA, CDR2 FQGNSA. The trim removed 1 base at V and 6 bases at J, leaving 5 bases unmatched. CDR3 region: CASSLGSGTGGEQYF. Here the CDR3 DNA reads TGTGCCAGCAGCTTAGGTTCCGGGACAGGGGGCGAGCAGTACTTC.

The chain couples TRBV7-9 to TRBJ1-1; D unclear. This CDR3 comprises 15 residues. The germline CDR1 and CDR2 sequences are SEHNR and FQNEAQ (reference sequence). V shed 1 base and J shed 5 bases, with 14 bases lying between them. The DNA for the CDR3 is TGTGCCAGCAGCTTAGGAGGTCTGGGGAGGACTGAAGCTTTCTTT. It yields the protein CASSLGGLGRTEAFF.

The chain has TRBV18 and TRBJ2-2; no firm D call. This CDR3 comprises 13 residues. Trimming removed 1 base at V and 6 bases at J, with 6 bases between. Germline values: CDR1 KGHSH, CDR2 LQKENI. CDR3 sequence reads: CASSPLEAGELFF. CDR3 nucleotide sequence: TGTGCCAGCTCACCACTAGAAGCCGGGGAGCTGTTTTTT.

V is TRBV5-1 and J is TRBJ2-7; 9 nucleotides line up with TRBD2. The CDR3 runs 16 residues. V lost 0 bases, J lost 2 bases, and 6 bases stayed unmatched. Per the germline V gene, CDR1 is SGHRS and CDR2 is YFSETQ. CDR3 protein: CASSLDSGGLPYEQYF. The CDR3, as DNA: TGCGCCAGCAGCTTGGATAGCGGGGGTTTACCCTACGAGCAGTACTTC.

This clone was detected a few times. V and J are TRBV7-9 and TRBJ1-1; possible D gene TRBD1, 6 bases. CDR1 is SEHNR, CDR2 FQNEAQ, per germline (reference sequence). Trimming removed 5 bases from V and 4 bases from J, with 11 bases in between. This CDR3 comprises 13 residues. In nucleotides, the CDR3 is TGTGCCAGCAGCCCACAGGGTAGCACTGAAGCTTTCTTT. The encoded protein is CASSPQGSTEAFF.

This clone was picked up many times. The chain employs TRBV7-2 and TRBJ1-6; tentatively, D is TRBD1 (5 bases). The germline gives CDR1 SGHTA, CDR2 FQGNSA. With 3 bases removed from V and 9 bases from J, the gap between germline ends came to 12 bases. The CDR3 runs 14 residues. This chain's CDR3 is CASSLEGSGSPLHF. The CDR3 region has the DNA TGTGCCAGCAGCTTGGAGGGGTCGGGTTCACCCCTCCACTTT. The full variable domain, rest sourced from reference TRBV7-2 and TRBJ1-6, is GAGVSQSPSNKVTEKGKDVELRCDPISGHTALYWYRQSLGQGLEFLIYFQGNSAPDKSGLPSDRFSAERTGGSVSTLTIQRTQQEDSAVYLCASSLEGSGSPLHFGNGTRLTVT.

This clone was seen a few times. The chain couples TRBV18 to TRBJ2-3; perhaps TRBD1 as D (6 bases). Trimming shortened V by 5 bases and J by 11 bases, and 29 bases separated the two germline ends. CDR3 size: 17 residues. Germline loops: CDR1 KGHSH, CDR2 LQKENI. The CDR3 bases are TGTGCCAGCTCAGCCTCCGCCGACAGGAGCCGTACTAGTGAGCAGTATTTT. This sequence encodes CASSASADRSRTSEQYF.

The chain has TRBV19 and TRBJ2-5; TRBD2 matches 11 bases. The CDR3 is 18 amino acids. Losses at the gene ends were 5 bases for V and 5 bases for J; bases not matched to a gene: 16. The germline gives CDR1 LNHDA, CDR2 SQIVND (reference sequence). CDR3 in DNA: TGTGCCAGTAGTGGAGGGGCTAGCGGGAGGTTTCAGACGGAGACCCAGTACTTC. Its protein product is CASSGGASGRFQTETQYF.

This rearrangement joins TRBV12-3 or TRBV12-4 to TRBJ1-2; D not resolved. There are 13 residues in the CDR3. V lost 4 bases, J lost 2 bases, and 8 bases lay in between. The DNA of the CDR3 is TGTGCCAGCAGTTCCCCCCCAAACTATGGCTACACCTTC. As protein: CASSSPPNYGYTF.

The chain has TRBV3-1 (or the pseudogene TRBV3-2) and TRBJ2-2, with D possibly being TRBD1 (6 bases). The CDR3 sequence is 15 residues long. With 5 bases removed from V and 4 bases from J, the gap between germline ends came to 14 bases. Germline V CDR1 and CDR2: LGHDT, YNNKEL (reference sequence). The CDR3 sequence: CASSFGQLLTGELFF. The DNA for the CDR3 is TGTGCCAGCAGCTTTGGACAGCTACTCACCGGGGAGCTGTTTTTT.

The chain employs TRBV28 and TRBJ1-2; TRBD1 matches 11 bases. J lost 5 bases, V lost 3 bases, and 11 bases had no gene match. Germline V gene data show CDR1 as MDHEN and CDR2 as SYDVKM. The CDR3 length is 17 residues. The CDR3 region is CASSFARDRGLWYGYTF. CDR3 bases: TGTGCCAGCAGTTTCGCCCGGGACAGGGGGTTGTGGTATGGCTACACCTTC.

This clone appeared once. This CDR3 is CASSSSWRGGPGNEQYF. The CDR3 DNA sequence: TGCGCCAGCAGCTCAAGCTGGCGGGGGGGGCCGGGGAACGAGCAGTACTTC. This rearrangement joins TRBV4-1 to TRBJ2-7; TRBD2 agrees at 9 bases. This CDR3 has 17 residues. Germline lookup yields CDR1 MGHRA and CDR2 YSYEKL. Unmatched junction bases numbered 16, after V lost 5 bases and J lost 5 bases.